Listed below are T cell receptor beta chains from one sample, sequenced in a study of blood T cell repertoires in COVID-19. Clones were sequenced by immunoSEQ multiplex PCR, and TCRdb holds only the in-frame ones, with some missing. The sample has about 130,000 clones, roughly 83% seen once. Sample: peripheral blood. These TCRs come from a woman aged 70-85 years with COVID-19, enrolled during active disease. The CDR3 runs from the conserved cysteine through the conserved F or W. The D gene is left open where the match is weak. The size field is filled for only some rows; it gives once, few, many or a size class.

V gene	D gene	J gene	clone size	CDR3 protein	CDR3 DNA
TRBV15	TRBD2	TRBJ2-7	-	CATSRDEVLWGGQYF	TGTGCCACCAGCAGAGATGAGGTCCTTTGGGGGGGGCAGTACTTC
TRBV6-5	-	TRBJ2-2	-	CASSISLTGELFF	TGTGCCAGCAGTATCTCACTCACCGGGGAGCTGTTTTTT
TRBV5-4	TRBD1	TRBJ2-7	-	CASRTGGGEQYF	TGTGCCAGCAGGACAGGGGGAGGAGAGCAGTACTTC
TRBV6-5	-	TRBJ2-7	-	CASSTGGPSYEQYF	TGTGCCAGCAGTACCGGGGGGCCCTCCTACGAGCAGTACTTC
TRBV15	TRBD1	TRBJ2-7	-	CATSGIEPGQGAYEQYF	TGTGCCACCAGCGGGATAGAACCGGGACAGGGAGCCTACGAGCAGTACTTC
TRBV5-1	TRBD2	TRBJ2-1	-	CASSYSGSSYNEQFF	TGCGCCAGCAGTTATAGCGGGAGCTCCTACAATGAGCAGTTCTTC
TRBV18	TRBD1	TRBJ1-6	-	CASSRGGAGNSPLHF	TGTGCCAGCTCACGAGGGGGCGCAGGAAATTCACCCCTCCACTTT
TRBV5-6	-	TRBJ1-4	few	CASSLGRVKEKLFF	TGTGCCAGCAGCTTGGGCAGGGTGAAGGAAAAACTGTTTTTT
TRBV7-8	TRBD2	TRBJ2-3	once	CASSFLGLAGSTDTQYF	TGTGCCAGCAGCTTCCTGGGACTAGCGGGTAGCACAGATACGCAGTATTTT
TRBV2	-	TRBJ1-2	many	CASSPRVAGTVYGYTF	TGTGCCAGCAGCCCCCGGGTGGCGGGTACAGTCTATGGCTACACCTTC
TRBV6-5	TRBD1	TRBJ2-7	-	CASSPQGPTYEQYF	TGTGCCAGCAGTCCACAGGGGCCTACCTACGAGCAGTACTTC
TRBV28	TRBD2	TRBJ2-3	-	CASSLPGGGTDTQYF	TGTGCCAGCAGTTTACCGGGGGGGGGAACAGATACGCAGTATTTT
TRBV14	TRBD1	TRBJ1-1	-	CASSQAVRGTEAFF	TGTGCCAGCAGCCAAGCGGTCAGGGGGACTGAAGCTTTCTTT
TRBV7-8	TRBD2	TRBJ2-1	-	CASSLAPGGGYNEQFF	TGTGCCAGCAGCTTAGCGCCCGGGGGGGGGTACAATGAGCAGTTCTTC
TRBV5-4	-	TRBJ2-2	once	CASSFTVGELFF	TGTGCCAGCAGCTTTACTGTTGGGGAGCTGTTTTTT
TRBV9	TRBD2	TRBJ2-3	-	CASSVGPGGGTDTQYF	TGTGCCAGCAGCGTAGGTCCGGGCGGGGGAACAGATACGCAGTATTTT
TRBV6-2/TRBV6-3	-	TRBJ2-6	-	CASSAPAGPGANVLTF	TGTGCCAGCAGTGCCCCAGCGGGTCCCGGGGCCAACGTCCTGACTTTC
TRBV27	-	TRBJ2-7	-	CASSSSTGPYEQYF	-
TRBV10-3	TRBD1	TRBJ1-5	once	CAISELDRGMGQPQHF	TGTGCCATCAGTGAATTAGACAGGGGGATGGGTCAGCCCCAGCATTTT
TRBV6-5	TRBD1	TRBJ1-4	-	CASYDRGSLNEKLFF	TGTGCCAGCTACGACAGGGGTTCTCTTAATGAAAAACTGTTTTTT
TRBV5-1	TRBD2	TRBJ2-5	-	CASSVSGGPQETQYF	TGCGCCAGCAGCGTTAGCGGGGGCCCCCAAGAGACCCAGTACTTC
TRBV20-1	TRBD1	TRBJ2-3	-	CSASDPGQFTDTQYF	TGCAGTGCTAGTGACCCGGGACAGTTCACAGATACGCAGTATTTT
TRBV4-2	-	TRBJ1-2	once	CASSQDFGQAGYGYTF	TGTGCCAGCAGCCAAGACTTCGGTCAGGCGGGCTATGGCTACACCTTC